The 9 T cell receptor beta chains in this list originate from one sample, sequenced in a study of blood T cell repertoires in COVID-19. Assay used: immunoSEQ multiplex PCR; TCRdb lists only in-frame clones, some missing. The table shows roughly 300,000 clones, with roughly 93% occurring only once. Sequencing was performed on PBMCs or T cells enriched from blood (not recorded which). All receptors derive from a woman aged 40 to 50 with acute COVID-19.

The CDR3 region is CASGGLDEKLFF. The CDR3 DNA reads as TGTGCCAGTGGGGGGTTGGATGAAAAACTGTTTTTT. The V call is TRBV11-2, the J call TRBJ1-4, with D tentatively TRBD1 (5 bases). Germline lookup yields CDR1 SGHAT and CDR2 FQNNGV. Trimming left V 9 bases short and J 6 bases short, with 11 bases between. The CDR3 length is 12 residues.

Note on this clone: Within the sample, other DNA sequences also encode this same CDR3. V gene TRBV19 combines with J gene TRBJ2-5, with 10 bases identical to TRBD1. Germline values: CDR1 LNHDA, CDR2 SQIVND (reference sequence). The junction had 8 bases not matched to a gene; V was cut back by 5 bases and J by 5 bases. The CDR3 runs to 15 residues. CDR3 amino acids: CASSPRQGAGETQYF. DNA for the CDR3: TGTGCCAGTAGTCCCCGACAGGGGGCGGGGGAGACCCAGTACTTC.

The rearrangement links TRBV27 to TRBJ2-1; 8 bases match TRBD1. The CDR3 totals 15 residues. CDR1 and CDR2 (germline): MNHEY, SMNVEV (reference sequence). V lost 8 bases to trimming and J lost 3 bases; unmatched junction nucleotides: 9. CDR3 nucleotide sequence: TGTGCCAGCGGACCCCGGACAGGGAACTACAATGAGCAGTTCTTC. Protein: CASGPRTGNYNEQFF.

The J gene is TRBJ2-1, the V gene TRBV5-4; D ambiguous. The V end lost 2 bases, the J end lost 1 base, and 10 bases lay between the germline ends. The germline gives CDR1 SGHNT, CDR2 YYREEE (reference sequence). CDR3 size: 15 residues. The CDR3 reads CASSLASGSYNEQFF. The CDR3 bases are TGTGCCAGCAGCTTAGCTTCTGGTTCCTACAATGAGCAGTTCTTC.

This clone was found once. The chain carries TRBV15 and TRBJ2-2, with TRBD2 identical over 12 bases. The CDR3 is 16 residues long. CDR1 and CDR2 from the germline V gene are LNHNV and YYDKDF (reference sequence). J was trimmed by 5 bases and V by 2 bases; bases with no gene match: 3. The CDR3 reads CATSRLAGGYTGELFF. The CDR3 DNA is TGTGCCACCAGCAGACTAGCGGGAGGGTATACCGGGGAGCTGTTTTTT.

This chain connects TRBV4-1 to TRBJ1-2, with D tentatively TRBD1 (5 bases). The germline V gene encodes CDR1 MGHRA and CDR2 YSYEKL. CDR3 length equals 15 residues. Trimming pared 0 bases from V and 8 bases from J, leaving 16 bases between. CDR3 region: CASSQELPSRAGYTF. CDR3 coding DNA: TGCGCCAGCAGCCAAGAGCTCCCTTCCAGGGCGGGCTACACCTTC.

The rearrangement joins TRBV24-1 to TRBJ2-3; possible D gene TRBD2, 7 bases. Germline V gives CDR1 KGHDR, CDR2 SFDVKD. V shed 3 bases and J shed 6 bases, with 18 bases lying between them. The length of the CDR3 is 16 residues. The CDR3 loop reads CATSDPGRGARDTQYF. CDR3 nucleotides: TGTGCCACCAGTGATCCGGGGAGGGGGGCCAGGGATACGCAGTATTTT.

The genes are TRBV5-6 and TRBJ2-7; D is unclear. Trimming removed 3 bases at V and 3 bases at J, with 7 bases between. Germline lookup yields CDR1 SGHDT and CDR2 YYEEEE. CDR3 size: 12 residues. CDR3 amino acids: CASSSNSYEQYF. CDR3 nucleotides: TGTGCCAGCAGCTCCAATAGCTACGAGCAGTACTTC.

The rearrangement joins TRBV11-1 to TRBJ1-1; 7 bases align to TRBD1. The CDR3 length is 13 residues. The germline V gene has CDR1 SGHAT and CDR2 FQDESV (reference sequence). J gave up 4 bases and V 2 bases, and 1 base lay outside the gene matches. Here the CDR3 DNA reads TGTGCCAGCAGCTTACAGGGGGGCACTGAAGCTTTCTTT. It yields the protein CASSLQGGTEAFF. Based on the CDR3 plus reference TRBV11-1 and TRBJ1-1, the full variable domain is EAEVAQSPRYKITEKSQAVAFWCDPISGHATLYWYRQILGQGPELLVQFQDESVVDDSQLPKDRFSAERLKGVDSTLKIQPAELGDSAMYLCASSLQGGTEAFFGQGTRLTVV.